The T cell receptor beta chain described here comes from a study of cytomegalovirus exposure and HLA in healthy donors. In germline, CDR1 is SGHDN, CDR2 FVKESK. V gave up 0 bases and J gave up 2 bases, with 12 bases separating them. The CDR3 length is 16 residues. The primer mix had 60 Vbeta and 13 Jbeta primers. The data were produced by immunoSEQ multiplex PCR, yet TCRdb's version contains in-frame clones alone and is incomplete. Of 140,000 to 150,000 clones in the sample, roughly 80% were seen once. A note on this clone: Its antigen is unidentified.

The study, taken as a whole, reports: Data from an earlier analysis indicated that most TCR beta V segments were productive either about 87% or about 30% of the time.

The V gene is TRBV14, the J gene TRBJ2-3, with D perhaps TRBD2 (5 bases). The receptor comes from a man aged 35-49 years in good health and CMV-seropositive. The sample consisted of PBMCs. The CDR3 region has the DNA TGTGCCAGCAGCCAAGACCCCAGCGGCCCCACAGATACGCAGTATTTT. Translation: CASSQDPSGPTDTQYF.